The 3 T cell receptor beta chains presented below share a single source sample, sequenced in a study of blood T cell repertoires in COVID-19. Clones were sequenced by immunoSEQ multiplex PCR, and TCRdb holds only the in-frame ones, with some missing. This sample has roughly 220,000 clones; around 84% occur once, and the top ten carry approximately 4.3%. The sequencing input was PBMCs or T cells enriched from blood (not recorded which). Source of these receptors: a man aged 25 to 40 with acute COVID-19.

The gene calls are TRBV28 and TRBJ1-3; 7 bases line up with TRBD1. This CDR3 is built from 18 residues. Germline loops: CDR1 MDHEN, CDR2 SYDVKM. Trimming took 3 bases from V and 1 from J; bases not matched to a gene: 12. The CDR3: CASSLDRKNPLSGNTIYF. CDR3 nucleotides: TGTGCCAGCAGTTTGGACAGGAAAAATCCTCTTTCTGGAAACACCATATATTTT.

The genes are TRBV5-1 and TRBJ2-7; TRBD1 matches 9 bases. The germline gives CDR1 SGHRS, CDR2 YFSETQ. J was trimmed by 2 bases and V by 3 bases; bases with no gene match: 6. The CDR3 has 15 residues. The CDR3 DNA reads as TGCGCCAGCAGCTCGGGACAGGGAGGACCCTACGAGCAGTACTTC. Amino acid sequence: CASSSGQGGPYEQYF.

V and J are TRBV9 and TRBJ2-7, with 10 bases fitting TRBD1. With V trimmed by 5 bases and J by 1 base, 3 bases remained unmatched. Germline V gene data show CDR1 as SGDLS and CDR2 as YYNGEE. CDR3 length: 14 amino acids. The CDR3 sequence is CASSRQGASYEQYF. The DNA of the CDR3 is TGTGCCAGCAGTCGACAGGGGGCTTCCTACGAGCAGTACTTC.